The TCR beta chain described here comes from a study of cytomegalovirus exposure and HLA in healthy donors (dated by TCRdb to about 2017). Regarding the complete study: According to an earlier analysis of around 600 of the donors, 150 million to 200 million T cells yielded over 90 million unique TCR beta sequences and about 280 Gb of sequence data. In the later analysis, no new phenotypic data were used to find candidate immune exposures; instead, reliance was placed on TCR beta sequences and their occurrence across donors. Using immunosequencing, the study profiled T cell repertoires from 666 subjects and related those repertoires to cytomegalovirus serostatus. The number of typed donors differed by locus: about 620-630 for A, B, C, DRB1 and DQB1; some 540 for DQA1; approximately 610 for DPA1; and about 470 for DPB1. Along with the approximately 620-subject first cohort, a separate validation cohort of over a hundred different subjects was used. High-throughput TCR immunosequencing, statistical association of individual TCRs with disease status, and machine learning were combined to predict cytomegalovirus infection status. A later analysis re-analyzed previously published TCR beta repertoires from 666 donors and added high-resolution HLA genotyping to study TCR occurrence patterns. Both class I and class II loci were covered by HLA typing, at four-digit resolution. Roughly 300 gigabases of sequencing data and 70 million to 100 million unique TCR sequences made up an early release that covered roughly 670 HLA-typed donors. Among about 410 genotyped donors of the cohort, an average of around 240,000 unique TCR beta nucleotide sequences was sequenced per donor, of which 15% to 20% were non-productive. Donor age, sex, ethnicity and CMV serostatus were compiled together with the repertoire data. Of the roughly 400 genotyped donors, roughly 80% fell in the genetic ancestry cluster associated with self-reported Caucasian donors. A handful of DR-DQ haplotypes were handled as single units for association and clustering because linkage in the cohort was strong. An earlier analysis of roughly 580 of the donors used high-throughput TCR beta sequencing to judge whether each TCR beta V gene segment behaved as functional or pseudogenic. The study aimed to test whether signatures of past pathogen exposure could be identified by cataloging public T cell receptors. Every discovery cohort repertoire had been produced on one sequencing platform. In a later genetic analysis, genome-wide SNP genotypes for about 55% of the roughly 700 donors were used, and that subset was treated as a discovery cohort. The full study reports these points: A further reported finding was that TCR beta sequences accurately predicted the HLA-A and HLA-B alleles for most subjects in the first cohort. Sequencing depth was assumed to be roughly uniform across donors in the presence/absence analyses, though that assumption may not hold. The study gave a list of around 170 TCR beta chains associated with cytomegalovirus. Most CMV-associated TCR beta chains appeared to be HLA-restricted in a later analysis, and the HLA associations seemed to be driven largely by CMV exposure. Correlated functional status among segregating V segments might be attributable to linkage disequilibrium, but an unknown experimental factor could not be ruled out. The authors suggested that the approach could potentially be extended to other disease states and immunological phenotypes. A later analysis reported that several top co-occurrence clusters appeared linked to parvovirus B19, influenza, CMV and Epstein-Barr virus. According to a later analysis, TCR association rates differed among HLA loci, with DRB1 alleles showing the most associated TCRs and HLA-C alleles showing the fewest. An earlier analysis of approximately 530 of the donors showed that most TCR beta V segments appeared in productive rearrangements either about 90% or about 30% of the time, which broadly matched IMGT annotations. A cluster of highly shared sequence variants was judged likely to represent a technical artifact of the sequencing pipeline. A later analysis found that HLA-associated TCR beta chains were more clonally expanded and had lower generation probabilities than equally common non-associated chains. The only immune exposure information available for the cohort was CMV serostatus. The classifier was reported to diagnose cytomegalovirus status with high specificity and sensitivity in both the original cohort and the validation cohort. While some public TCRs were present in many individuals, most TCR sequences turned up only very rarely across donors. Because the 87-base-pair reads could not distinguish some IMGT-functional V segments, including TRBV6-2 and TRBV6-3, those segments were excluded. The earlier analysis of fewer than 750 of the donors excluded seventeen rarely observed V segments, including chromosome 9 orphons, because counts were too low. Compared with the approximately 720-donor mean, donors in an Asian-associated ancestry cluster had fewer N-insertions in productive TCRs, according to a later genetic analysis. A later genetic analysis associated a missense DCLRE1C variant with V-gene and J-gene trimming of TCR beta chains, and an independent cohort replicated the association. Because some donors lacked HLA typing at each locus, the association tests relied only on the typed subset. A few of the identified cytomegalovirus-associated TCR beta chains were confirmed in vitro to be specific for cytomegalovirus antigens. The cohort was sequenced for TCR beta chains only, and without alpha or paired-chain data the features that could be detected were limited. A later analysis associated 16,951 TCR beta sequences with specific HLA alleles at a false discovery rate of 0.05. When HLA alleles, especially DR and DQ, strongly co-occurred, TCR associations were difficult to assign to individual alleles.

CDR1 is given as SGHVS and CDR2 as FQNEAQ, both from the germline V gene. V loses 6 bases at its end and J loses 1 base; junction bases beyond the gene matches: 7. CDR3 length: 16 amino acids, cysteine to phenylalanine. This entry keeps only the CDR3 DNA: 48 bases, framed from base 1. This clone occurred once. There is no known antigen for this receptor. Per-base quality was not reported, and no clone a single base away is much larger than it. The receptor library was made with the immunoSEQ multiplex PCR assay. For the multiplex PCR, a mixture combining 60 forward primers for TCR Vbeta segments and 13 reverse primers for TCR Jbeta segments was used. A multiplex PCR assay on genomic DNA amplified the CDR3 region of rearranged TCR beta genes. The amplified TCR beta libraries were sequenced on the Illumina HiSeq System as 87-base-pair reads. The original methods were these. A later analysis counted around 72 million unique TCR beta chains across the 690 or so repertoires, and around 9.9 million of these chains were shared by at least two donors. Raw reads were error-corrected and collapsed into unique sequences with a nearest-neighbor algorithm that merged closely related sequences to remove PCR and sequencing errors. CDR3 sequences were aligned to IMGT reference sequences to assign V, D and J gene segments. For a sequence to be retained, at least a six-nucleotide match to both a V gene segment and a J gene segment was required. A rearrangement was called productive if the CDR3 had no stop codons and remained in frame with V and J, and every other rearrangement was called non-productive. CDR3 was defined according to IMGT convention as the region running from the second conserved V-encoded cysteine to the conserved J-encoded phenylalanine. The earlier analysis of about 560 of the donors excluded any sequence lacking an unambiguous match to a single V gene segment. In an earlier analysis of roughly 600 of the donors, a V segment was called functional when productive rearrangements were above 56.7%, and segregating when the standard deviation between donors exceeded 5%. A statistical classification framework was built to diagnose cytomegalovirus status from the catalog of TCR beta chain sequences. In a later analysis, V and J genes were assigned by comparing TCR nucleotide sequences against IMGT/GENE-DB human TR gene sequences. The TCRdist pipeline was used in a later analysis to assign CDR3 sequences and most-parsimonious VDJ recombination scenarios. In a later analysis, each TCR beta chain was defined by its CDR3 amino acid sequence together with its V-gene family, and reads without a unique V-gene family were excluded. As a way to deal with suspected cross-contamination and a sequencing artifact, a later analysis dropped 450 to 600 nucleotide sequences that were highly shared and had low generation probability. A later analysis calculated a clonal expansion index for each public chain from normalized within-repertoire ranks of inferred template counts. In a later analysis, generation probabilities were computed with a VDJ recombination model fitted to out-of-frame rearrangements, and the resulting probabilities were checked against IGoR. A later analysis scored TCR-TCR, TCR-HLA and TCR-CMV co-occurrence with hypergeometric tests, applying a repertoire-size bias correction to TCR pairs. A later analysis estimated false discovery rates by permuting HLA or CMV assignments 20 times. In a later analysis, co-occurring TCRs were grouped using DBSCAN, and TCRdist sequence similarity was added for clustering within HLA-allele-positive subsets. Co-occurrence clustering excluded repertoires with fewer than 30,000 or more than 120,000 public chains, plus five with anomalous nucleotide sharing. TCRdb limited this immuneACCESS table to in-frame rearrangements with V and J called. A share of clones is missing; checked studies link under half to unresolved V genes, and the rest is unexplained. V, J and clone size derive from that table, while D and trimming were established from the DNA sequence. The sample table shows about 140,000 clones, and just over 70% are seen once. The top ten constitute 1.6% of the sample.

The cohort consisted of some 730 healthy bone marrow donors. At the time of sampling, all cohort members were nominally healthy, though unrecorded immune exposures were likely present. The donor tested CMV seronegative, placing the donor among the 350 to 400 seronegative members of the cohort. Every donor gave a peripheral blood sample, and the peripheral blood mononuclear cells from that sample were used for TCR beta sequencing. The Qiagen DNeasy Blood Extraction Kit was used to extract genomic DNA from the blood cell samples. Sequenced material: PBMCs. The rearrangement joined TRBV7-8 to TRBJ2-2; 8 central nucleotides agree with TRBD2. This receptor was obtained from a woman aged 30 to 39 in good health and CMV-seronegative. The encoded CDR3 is CASRSGGHGNTGELFF. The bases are TGTGCCAGCAGGAGCGGGGGACACGGGAACACCGGGGAGCTGTTTTTT.